The 24 T cell receptor beta chains presented below share a single source sample, sequenced in a study of T cells in Graves' hyperthyroidism and ophthalmopathy. The source material, RNA transcripts, was used to amplify TCR beta CDR3 regions. In the first-round RT-PCR of the TCR CDR3, the HTBI primer set was used. MiXCR, applied by TCRdb to the multiplex PCR reads, yields one record per CDR3 protein. The table records hundreds of thousands of distinct CDR3 sequences, 13% to 15% of them present only once. Material: blood. The receptors were gathered from a woman under 30 with Graves' hyperthyroidism.

This clonotype was picked up many times. V and J are TRBV11-2 and TRBJ2-1; TRBD2 aligns across 11 bases. Trimming cost V 2 bases and J 7 bases; bases outside gene matches: 4. Germline V CDR1 and CDR2: SGHAT, FQNNGV. The CDR3 extends over 15 amino acids. For the CDR3, the DNA is TGTGCCAGCAGCTTATTACTAGCGGGAGATAATGAGCAGTTCTTC. Its protein is CASSLLLAGDNEQFF.

V gene TRBV30 combines with J gene TRBJ1-1; D may be TRBD1 (6 bases). This CDR3 has 12 residues. Germline loops: CDR1 GTSNPN, CDR2 SVGIG (reference sequence). CDR3 sequence (DNA): TGTGCAACCACAGGGTTTAAGGCTGAAGCTTTCTTT. Its protein is CATTGFKAEAFF.

The rearrangement uses TRBV20-1 and TRBJ2-1; weak D call: TRBD2 (7 bases). Germline loops: CDR1 DFQATT, CDR2 SNEGSKA (reference sequence). The CDR3 runs 16 residues. V gave up 5 bases and J gave up 9 bases, with 26 bases separating them. CDR3 residues: CSAQLGGGRLISEQFF. The CDR3 region has the DNA TGCAGTGCTCAATTAGGGGGAGGGCGCTTGATCAGTGAGCAGTTCTTC.

This clonotype was seen only a few times. This clone may be a read error of a much larger clone one base away. In DNA, the CDR3 is TGTGCCAGCAGTGACCTAGCGCGACGTGCCTGGTACAATGAGCAGTTCTTC. Translated, it gives CASSDLARRAWYNEQFF. The J gene is TRBJ2-1, the V gene TRBV2; tentative D call: TRBD2 (6 bases). The CDR3 extends over 17 amino acids. Germline V gene sequence: CDR1 SNHLY, CDR2 FYNNEI. The V gene lost 3 bases and the J gene lost 4 bases, with 19 bases spanning the gap.

This clonotype was observed at least ten times. This chain links TRBV5-6 with TRBJ1-1; D may be TRBD1 (6 bases). The V and J ends lost 4 bases and 6 bases respectively, with 16 bases between them. Germline CDR1 and CDR2: SGHDT and YYEEEE. The CDR3 is 14 residues long. The CDR3 loop is CASSGGNSLSEAFF. The CDR3 coding sequence is TGTGCCAGCAGCGGGGGCAATTCTCTCTCTGAAGCTTTCTTT.

CDR3 region: CASSSGQGFSYGYTF. Here the CDR3 DNA reads TGTGCCAGCAGTTCGGGACAGGGCTTTAGCTATGGCTACACCTTC. The chain has TRBV27 and TRBJ1-2, with TRBD1 matching 9 bases. This CDR3 has 15 residues. The J segment lost 4 bases and the V segment lost 4 bases, leaving 7 bases of the junction unmatched. Germline-derived CDR1 and CDR2 are MNHEY and SMNVEV (reference sequence).

This clonotype was observed at least ten times. This chain connects TRBV30 to TRBJ2-7; 9 positions agree with TRBD1. CDR3 length equals 14 residues. The germline gives CDR1 GTSNPN, CDR2 SVGIG (reference sequence). The ends lost 2 bases at V and 7 bases at J; junction bases unmatched: 9. DNA for the CDR3: TGTGCCTGGAGTCCAGGGACAGGGACGAGGGAGCAGTACTTC. It specifies CAWSPGTGTREQYF.

The chain uses TRBV4-1 and TRBJ2-7; 8 nucleotides align to TRBD1. Germline CDR1 MGHRA, CDR2 YSYEKL. The CDR3 has 16 amino acids. The V segment lost 0 bases and the J segment 5 bases; nucleotides outside the gene matches: 9. The CDR3 loop reads CASSQDRNRGSNEQYF. The CDR3 coding sequence is TGCGCCAGCAGCCAAGATCGTAACAGGGGGAGCAACGAGCAGTACTTC.

This clonotype was found a few times. This chain links TRBV6-1 with TRBJ1-5; D gene ambiguous. Trimming removed 8 bases at V and 6 bases at J, with 20 bases between. This CDR3 contains 15 residues. Germline V gives CDR1 MNHNS, CDR2 SASEGT. CDR3 sequence reads: CASSYSRVAVQPQHF. The CDR3 bases are TGTGCCAGCTCATATTCAAGGGTAGCCGTTCAGCCCCAGCATTTT.

This clonotype was detected a few times. The chain links TRBV29-1 to TRBJ2-3, with 9 bases identical to TRBD2. Germline V CDR1 and CDR2: SQVTM, ANQGSEA. The CDR3 runs 14 residues. J gave up 2 bases and V 5 bases, and 5 bases lay outside the gene matches. CDR3 sequence: CSVMTSGFTDTQYF. The CDR3 DNA reads as TGCAGCGTTATGACTAGCGGATTCACAGATACGCAGTATTTT.

This clonotype was seen many times. V and J are TRBV2 and TRBJ2-5; 7 positions agree with TRBD1. This CDR3 spans 14 amino acids. Germline CDR1 and CDR2: SNHLY and FYNNEI. Trimming at V came to 1 base and at J to 5 bases, leaving 4 bases not matched to a gene. CDR3 amino acids: CASSEGQGVETQYF. Here the CDR3 DNA reads TGTGCCAGCAGTGAAGGACAGGGTGTCGAGACCCAGTACTTC.

This clonotype was seen many times. The rearrangement links TRBV3-1 to TRBJ1-4; a possible D gene is TRBD1 (5 bases). The CDR3 has 15 residues. The V gene lost 2 bases and the J gene lost 5 bases, with 12 bases spanning the gap. The V gene's germline CDR1 is LGHDT and CDR2 YNNKEL (reference sequence). The CDR3 sequence is CASSQSGLKNEKLFF. In DNA form, the CDR3 reads TGTGCCAGCAGCCAATCGGGACTAAAGAATGAAAAACTGTTTTTT.

This clonotype showed up just a few times. The chain couples TRBV6-8 to TRBJ2-7, with D possibly TRBD2 on 7 matching bases. In germline, CDR1 is MNHGY, CDR2 SAAAGT. Deletions cut 8 bases from V and 2 bases from J, with 13 bases between. This CDR3 is 13 amino acids long. The CDR3 protein is CASAGAGAYEQYF. The CDR3 bases are TGTGCCAGCGCAGGGGCGGGAGCCTACGAGCAGTACTTC.

This clonotype was detected a few times. J is TRBJ1-5 and V is TRBV15; no clear D gene. CDR3 length: 14 residues. CDR1 and CDR2 from the germline V gene are LNHNV and YYDKDF (reference sequence). Trimming pared 0 bases from V and 9 bases from J, leaving 12 bases between. CDR3 region: CATSRDTEGRPQHF. For the CDR3, the DNA is TGTGCCACCAGCAGAGACACGGAAGGTCGGCCCCAGCATTTT.

This clonotype was detected a few times. This chain links TRBV6-5 with TRBJ1-2, with 8 positions matching TRBD1. CDR1 is MNHEY, CDR2 SVGAGI, per germline. This CDR3 spans 16 amino acids. With 0 bases clipped from V and 6 bases from J, the junction kept 9 bases outside the gene matches. DNA of the CDR3: TGTGCCAGCAGTTACTCGAGAAGTCAGGGGGCAGATGGCTACACCTTC. It encodes CASSYSRSQGADGYTF.

In its sample, this clonotype was seen many times. The J gene is TRBJ2-3, the V gene TRBV9; D is perhaps TRBD1 (6 bases). V lost 4 bases to trimming and J lost 4 bases, with 22 bases between them. The CDR3 runs 17 residues. Germline-derived CDR1 and CDR2 are SGDLS and YYNGEE. CDR3 loop: CASSPEGAGDIADTQYF. DNA for the CDR3: TGTGCCAGCAGCCCAGAAGGTGCAGGGGACATAGCAGATACGCAGTATTTT.

This clonotype was seen more than once but under ten times. The V call is TRBV30, the J call TRBJ2-7; the match to TRBD1 covers 7 bases. This CDR3 is built from 15 residues. With 1 base clipped from V and 1 base from J, the junction kept 7 bases outside the gene matches. The germline gives CDR1 GTSNPN, CDR2 SVGIG (reference sequence). The CDR3 DNA reads TGTGCCTGGAGTGCCTCAGGGGGTTGGTCCTACGAGCAGTACTTC. Protein sequence: CAWSASGGWSYEQYF.

In this sample, this clonotype turned up many times. The J gene is TRBJ2-2, the V gene TRBV9; 9 positions match TRBD2. Germline values: CDR1 SGDLS, CDR2 YYNGEE. Trimming at V came to 4 bases and at J to 6 bases, leaving 4 bases not matched to a gene. CDR3 length: 14 residues. The CDR3 sequence: CASSFSSGAGELFF. As DNA, the CDR3 is TGTGCCAGCAGCTTTTCTAGCGGGGCCGGGGAGCTGTTTTTT.

This clonotype was observed a few times. CDR3 protein: CASRQLAGRDYEQYF. The CDR3 bases are TGCGCCAGCAGACAGCTGGCGGGACGAGACTACGAGCAGTACTTC. V and J are TRBV10-2 and TRBJ2-7; maybe TRBD2 (6 bases). The CDR3 length is 15 residues. Germline-derived CDR1 and CDR2 are WSHSY and SAAADI. V gave up 6 bases and J gave up 3 bases, with 18 bases separating them.

The chain links TRBV5-1 to TRBJ1-5, with a possible D match to TRBD1 (5 bases). Germline values: CDR1 SGHRS, CDR2 YFSETQ. The CDR3 runs to 14 residues. V shed 2 bases and J shed 5 bases, with 11 bases lying between them. CDR3 amino acids: CASSLPQGYQPQHF. In nucleotides, the CDR3 is TGCGCCAGCAGCTTACCCCAGGGATATCAGCCCCAGCATTTT.

This clonotype was detected ten times or more. The rearrangement joins TRBV18 to TRBJ1-6; tentative D call: TRBD1 (6 bases). Germline V gene sequence: CDR1 KGHSH, CDR2 LQKENI. The CDR3 spans 15 residues. V lost 6 bases and J 7 bases, leaving 16 bases between the germline ends. The CDR3 here is CASSPDSLLNSPLHF. CDR3 DNA sequence: TGTGCCAGCTCCCCGGACAGCCTCCTGAATTCACCCCTCCACTTT.

The rearrangement joins TRBV19 to TRBJ1-5; maybe TRBD1 (5 bases). V gave up 9 bases and J gave up 0 bases, with 12 bases separating them. The CDR3 sequence is 14 residues long. Germline CDR1 LNHDA, CDR2 SQIVND (reference sequence). This CDR3 is CASGAGNSNQPQHF. The CDR3 region has the DNA TGTGCCAGCGGAGCAGGGAATAGCAATCAGCCCCAGCATTTT.

This clonotype was seen many times. The chain links TRBV12-3 or TRBV12-4 to TRBJ2-3; 11 bases align to TRBD2. This CDR3 comprises 15 residues. Trimming cost V 6 bases and J 2 bases; bases outside gene matches: 4. Here the CDR3 reads CASRLAGDPTDTQYF. In DNA, the CDR3 is TGTGCCAGCAGACTAGCGGGAGACCCCACAGATACGCAGTATTTT.

The rearrangement links TRBV20-1 to TRBJ2-1; 11 bases fit TRBD2. Germline loops: CDR1 DFQATT, CDR2 SNEGSKA (reference sequence). This CDR3 region has 15 residues. V was pared by 1 base and J by 4 bases, with 3 bases of the junction left unmatched. This CDR3 is CSARAGLAEYNEQFF. The DNA of the CDR3 is TGCAGTGCTAGAGCGGGACTAGCGGAATACAATGAGCAGTTCTTC.